The rows below give T cell receptor beta chains drawn from one sample of a study of monozygotic twins with inflammatory bowel disease. TCRdb reprocessed the 5' RACE reads, with one entry per CDR3 protein and no DNA. In all, the sample yields some 450,000 distinct CDR3 sequences. Sequenced material: blood. The receptor set was obtained from a human donor with ulcerative colitis or Crohn's disease, or a healthy co-twin of an affected twin (not recorded which). The CDR3 runs from the conserved cysteine through the conserved F or W. Fields, in order: V gene, CDR3 length, J gene, CDR3 protein.

V: TRBV6-6; length: 14; J: TRBJ1-5; CDR3: CASSYRQGEGPQHF
V: TRBV5-6; length: 17; J: TRBJ2-1; CDR3: CASSSLMTSGGWKEQFF
V: TRBV11-2; length: 15; J: TRBJ2-5; CDR3: CASSVRASGQETQYF
V: TRBV7-9; length: 11; J: TRBJ2-4; CDR3: CASSSENIQYF
V: TRBV20-1; length: 11; J: TRBJ2-1; CDR3: CSARHPNEQFF
V: TRBV9; length: 15; J: TRBJ1-5; CDR3: CASSVGGQVNQPQHF
V: TRBV20-1; length: 12; J: TRBJ1-5; CDR3: CSAGAGRQPQHF
V: TRBV2; length: 16; J: TRBJ2-3; CDR3: CASSEQGQLITDTQYF
V: TRBV7-9; length: 15; J: TRBJ2-7; CDR3: CASSLVVQGTHEQYF
V: TRBV5-1; length: 14; J: TRBJ2-3; CDR3: CASSYGEVTDTQYF
V: TRBV10-3; length: 15; J: TRBJ2-1; CDR3: CAISGSPGPSNEQFF
V: TRBV11-1; length: 15; J: TRBJ2-2; CDR3: CASSLRTVNTGELFF
V: TRBV21-1; length: 17; J: TRBJ1-1; CDR3: CASSKGVLGQANTEAFF
V: TRBV5-1; length: 13; J: TRBJ1-2; CDR3: CASRPSGLYGYTF
V: TRBV20-1; length: 16; J: TRBJ1-5; CDR3: CSARDGVGQINQPQHF
V: TRBV5-4; length: 12; J: TRBJ2-3; CDR3: CASSHPTDTQYF
V: TRBV20-1; length: 11; J: TRBJ2-1; CDR3: CSASETREWAF
V: TRBV27; length: 15; J: TRBJ2-5; CDR3: CASRPGGGGHETQYF
V: TRBV5-1; length: 13; J: TRBJ2-1; CDR3: CASSSDRANEQFF
V: TRBV29-1; length: 14; J: TRBJ2-3; CDR3: CSGRLAGVADTQYF
V: TRBV20-1; length: 16; J: TRBJ2-2; CDR3: CSARELRRQDTGELFF
V: TRBV14; length: 13; J: TRBJ1-1; CDR3: CASSQVSGTEAFF
V: TRBV7-3; length: 13; J: TRBJ2-1; CDR3: CASSPLGFDEQFF
V: TRBV19; length: 15; J: TRBJ1-1; CDR3: CASSITTGIGGEAFF